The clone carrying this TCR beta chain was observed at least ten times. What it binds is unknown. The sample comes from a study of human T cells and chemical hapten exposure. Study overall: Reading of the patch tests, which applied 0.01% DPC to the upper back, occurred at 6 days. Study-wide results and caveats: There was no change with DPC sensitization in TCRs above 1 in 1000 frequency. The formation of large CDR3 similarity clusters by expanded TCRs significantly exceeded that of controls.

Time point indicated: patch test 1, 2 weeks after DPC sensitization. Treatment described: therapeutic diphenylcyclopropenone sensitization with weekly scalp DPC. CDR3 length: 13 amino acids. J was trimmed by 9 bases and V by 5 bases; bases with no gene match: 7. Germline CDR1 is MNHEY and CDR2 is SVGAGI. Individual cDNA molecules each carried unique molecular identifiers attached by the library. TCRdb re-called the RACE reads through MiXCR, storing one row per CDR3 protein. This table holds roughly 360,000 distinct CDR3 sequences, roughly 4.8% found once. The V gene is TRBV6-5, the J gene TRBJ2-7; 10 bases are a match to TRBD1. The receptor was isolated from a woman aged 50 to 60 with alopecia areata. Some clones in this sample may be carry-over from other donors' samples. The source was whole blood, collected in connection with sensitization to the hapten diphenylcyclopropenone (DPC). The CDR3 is CASSPPGQGRQYF. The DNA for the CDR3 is TGTGCCAGCAGTCCACCGGGACAGGGGAGGCAGTACTTC.